Below are 13 T cell receptor beta chains sequenced from a single sample in a study of vaccination effects on CD4 cells after COVID-19. These receptors are not linked to any known antigen. Sequencing followed a ViraFEST assay step that expanded antigen-specific CD4+ T cells with viral peptide pools. Following culture for roughly 10 days, CD4+ T cells were isolated. People in the vaccine group had not been infected with SARS-CoV-2 before, and their nucleocapsid antibodies were negative. Measured with immunoSEQ multiplex PCR; TCRdb has only the in-frame clones, and not every one. The data show around 63,000 clones, with 70% to 85% seen just once and around 3.8% held by the top ten. The input for sequencing was CD4+ T cells from PBMCs cultured with HCoV-OC43 spike peptides, taken before COVID-19 vaccination. As to subset: HCoV-OC43 spike overlapping peptide pool stimulation. The source of these receptors is a human donor who received a COVID-19 vaccine.

This chain uses TRBV18 with TRBJ1-3; no reliable D call. The CDR3 spans 15 residues. Germline V gene data show CDR1 as KGHSH and CDR2 as LQKENI. V was shortened by 5 bases and J by 1 base, with 12 bases between the two germline ends. CDR3: CASSSQMGSGNTIYF. As DNA, the CDR3 is TGTGCCAGCTCATCCCAGATGGGATCTGGAAACACCATATATTTT.

The chain links TRBV12-3 or TRBV12-4 to TRBJ1-2, with a possible D match to TRBD1 (5 bases). The CDR3 extends over 13 amino acids. V shed 7 bases and J shed 6 bases, with 15 bases lying between them. The chain's CDR3 is CASTLLGENGYTF. Written as DNA, the CDR3 is TGTGCCAGCACCCTTCTAGGGGAGAATGGCTACACCTTC.

This clone was recorded only once. This rearrangement joins TRBV19 to TRBJ2-7; D remains unclear. V was clipped by 1 base and J by 2 bases, with 18 bases between them. Germline lookup yields CDR1 LNHDA and CDR2 SQIVND (reference sequence). This CDR3 spans 17 amino acids. In DNA form, the CDR3 reads TGTGCCAGTAGTATAGTGACTCCGAGCCGTGGGGCCTACGAGCAGTACGTC. Encoded protein: CASSIVTPSRGAYEQYV.

This clone came up once. The rearrangement uses TRBV7-2 and TRBJ2-5; 8 bases align to TRBD2. The V and J ends lost 3 bases and 5 bases, in that order; junction bases with no gene match: 5. The CDR3 is 14 residues long. The germline CDR1 and CDR2 sequences are SGHTA and FQGNSA. DNA of the CDR3: TGTGCCAGCAGCTTCCGCGGGGGGTCCGAGACCCAGTACTTC. Protein: CASSFRGGSETQYF.

This chain connects TRBV11-2 to TRBJ1-1; tentatively, D is TRBD1 (6 bases). There are 11 residues in the CDR3. Germline-derived CDR1 and CDR2 are SGHAT and FQNNGV. V was cut by 5 bases and J by 6 bases, with 7 bases left in between. The CDR3 is CASSRTAEAFF. As DNA, the CDR3 is TGTGCCAGCAGCCGGACAGCTGAAGCTTTCTTT.

J is TRBJ1-5 and V is TRBV6-6, with TRBD1 matching over 7 bases. This CDR3 is built from 14 residues. The germline V gene has CDR1 MNHNY and CDR2 SVGAGI (reference sequence). With 5 bases clipped from V and 2 bases from J, the junction kept 3 bases outside the gene matches. CDR3 in amino acids: CASSPQGGNQPQHF. CDR3 bases: TGTGCCAGCAGTCCCCAGGGGGGCAATCAGCCCCAGCATTTT.

This clone was recorded a few times. This chain joins TRBV11-2 and TRBJ1-2; D may be TRBD1 (6 bases). Germline V gives CDR1 SGHAT, CDR2 FQNNGV. Between the trimmed V and J ends, which lost 3 bases and 0 bases, there was a span of 14 bases. The CDR3 contains 16 residues. In DNA form, the CDR3 reads TGTGCCAGCAGCTTGGTGACAGGACGCACTAACTATGGCTACACCTTC. This codes for CASSLVTGRTNYGYTF.

The chain employs TRBV6-1 and TRBJ1-6; D ambiguous. Trimming took off 2 bases at V and 0 bases at J, with 8 bases between the two ends. Germline lookup yields CDR1 MNHNS and CDR2 SASEGT. CDR3 length equals 16 residues. The chain's CDR3 is CASSELRDSYNSPLHF. The CDR3 nucleotides read TGTGCCAGCAGTGAACTCAGAGACTCCTATAATTCACCCCTCCACTTT.

This chain joins TRBV11-2 and TRBJ2-3, with TRBD1 as a possible D gene (8 bases). CDR1 is SGHAT, CDR2 FQNNGV, per germline. V was trimmed by 5 bases and J by 1 base, leaving 19 bases between them. The CDR3 runs to 17 residues. Here the CDR3 DNA reads TGTGCCAGCAGCCGAGGTGGACAGGGAGGGGGCACAGATACGCAGTATTTT. This encodes CASSRGGQGGGTDTQYF. The variable domain in full, completed from reference TRBV11-2 and TRBJ2-3, reads EAGVAQSPRYKIIEKRQSVAFWCNPISGHATLYWYQQILGQGPKLLIQFQNNGVVDDSQLPKDRFSAERLKGVDSTLKIQPAKLEDSAVYLCASSRGGQGGGTDTQYFGPGTRLTVL.

The rearrangement links TRBV3-1 (or the pseudogene TRBV3-2) to TRBJ1-5; D is uncertain. This CDR3 spans 13 amino acids. Per germline, CDR1 LGHDT and CDR2 YNNKEL (reference sequence). V was trimmed by 6 bases and J by 1 base, leaving 7 bases between them. The CDR3 here is CASSALSNQPQHF. The DNA for the CDR3 is TGTGCCAGCAGTGCCCTAAGCAATCAGCCCCAGCATTTT.

The rearrangement uses TRBV18 and TRBJ2-7; D is uncertain. V lost 3 bases and J lost 4, with 10 bases in between. The CDR3 is made up of 13 amino acids. Germline lookup yields CDR1 KGHSH and CDR2 LQKENI. In DNA form, the CDR3 reads TGTGCCAGCTCACCGTACAGAGGTTACGAGCAGTACGTC. It translates to CASSPYRGYEQYV.

The CDR3 spells CASSLGEGGGNNEQFF. The CDR3 DNA sequence: TGTGCCAGCAGCTTAGGGGAGGGCGGGGGGAACAATGAGCAGTTCTTC. The V gene is TRBV7-9, the J gene TRBJ2-1; 8 bases line up with TRBD2. The V and J ends lost 1 base and 5 bases, in that order; junction bases with no gene match: 7. Per germline, CDR1 SEHNR and CDR2 FQNEAQ (reference sequence). The CDR3 loop spans 16 amino acids.

This clone occurred a few times. This chain links TRBV6-5 with TRBJ1-2, with 8 bases aligning to TRBD1. The germline gives CDR1 MNHEY, CDR2 SVGAGI. CDR3 length: 13 residues. V was pared by 5 bases and J by 4 bases, with 3 bases of the junction left unmatched. The CDR3, as DNA: TGTGCCAGCAGTCAACAGGGGGTCTATGGCTACACCTTC. This codes for CASSQQGVYGYTF.